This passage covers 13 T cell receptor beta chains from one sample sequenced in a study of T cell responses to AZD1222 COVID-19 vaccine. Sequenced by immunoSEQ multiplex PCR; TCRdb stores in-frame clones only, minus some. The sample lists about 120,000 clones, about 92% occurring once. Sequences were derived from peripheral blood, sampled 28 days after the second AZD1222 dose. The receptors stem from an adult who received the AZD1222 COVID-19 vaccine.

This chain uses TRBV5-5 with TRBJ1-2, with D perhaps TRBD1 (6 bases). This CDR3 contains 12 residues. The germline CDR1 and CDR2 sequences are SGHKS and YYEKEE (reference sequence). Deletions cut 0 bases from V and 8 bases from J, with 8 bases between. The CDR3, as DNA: TGTGCCAGCAGCTTGGGCAGGGGAGGCTACACCTTC. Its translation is CASSLGRGGYTF. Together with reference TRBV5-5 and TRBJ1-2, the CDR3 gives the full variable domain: DAGVTQSPTHLIKTRGQQVTLRCSPISGHKSVSWYQQVLGQGPQFIFQYYEKEERGRGNFPDRFSARQFPNYSSELNVNALLLGDSALYLCASSLGRGGYTFGSGTRLTVV.

In DNA, the CDR3 is TGTGCCAGCTCACAGGACAGGGGTCCCGAAAAACTGTTTTTT. Translating gives CASSQDRGPEKLFF. The chain couples TRBV18 to TRBJ1-4; 9 bases map to TRBD1. CDR3 length: 14 amino acids. Germline V gene data show CDR1 as KGHSH and CDR2 as LQKENI. J was trimmed by 8 bases and V by 4 bases; bases with no gene match: 5.

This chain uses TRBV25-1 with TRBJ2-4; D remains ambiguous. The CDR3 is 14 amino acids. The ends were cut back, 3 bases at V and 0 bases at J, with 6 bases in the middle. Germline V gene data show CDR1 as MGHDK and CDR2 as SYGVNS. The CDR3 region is CASSEGEAKNIQYF. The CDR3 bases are TGTGCCAGCAGTGAGGGTGAAGCCAAAAACATTCAGTACTTC.

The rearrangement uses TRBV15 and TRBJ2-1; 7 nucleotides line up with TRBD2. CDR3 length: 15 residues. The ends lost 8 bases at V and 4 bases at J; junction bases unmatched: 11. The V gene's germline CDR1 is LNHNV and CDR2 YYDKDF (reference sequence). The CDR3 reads CATSFWGGSYNEQFF. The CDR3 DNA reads TGTGCCACCTCTTTTTGGGGCGGGAGTTACAATGAGCAGTTCTTC.

The CDR3 loop is CASSVSLLDTQYF. As DNA, the CDR3 is TGTGCCAGCAGCGTCTCTCTACTAGATACGCAGTATTTT. The rearrangement joins TRBV9 to TRBJ2-3; D is unclear. Germline V CDR1 and CDR2: SGDLS, YYNGEE. The V end was cut by 2 bases, the J end by 5 bases, with 9 bases between. The CDR3 loop spans 13 amino acids.

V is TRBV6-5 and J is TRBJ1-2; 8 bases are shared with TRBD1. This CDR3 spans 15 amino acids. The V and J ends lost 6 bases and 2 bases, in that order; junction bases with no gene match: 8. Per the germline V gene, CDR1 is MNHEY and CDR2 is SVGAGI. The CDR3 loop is CASSLGQGLNYGYTF. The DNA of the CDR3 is TGTGCCAGCAGCCTAGGACAGGGCCTCAACTATGGCTACACCTTC.

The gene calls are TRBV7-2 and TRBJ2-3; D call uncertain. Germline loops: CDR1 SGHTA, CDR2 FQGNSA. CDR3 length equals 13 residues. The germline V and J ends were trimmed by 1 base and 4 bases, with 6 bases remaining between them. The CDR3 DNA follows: TGTGCCAGCAGCTTAGTTTTCGCAGATACGCAGTATTTT. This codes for CASSLVFADTQYF.

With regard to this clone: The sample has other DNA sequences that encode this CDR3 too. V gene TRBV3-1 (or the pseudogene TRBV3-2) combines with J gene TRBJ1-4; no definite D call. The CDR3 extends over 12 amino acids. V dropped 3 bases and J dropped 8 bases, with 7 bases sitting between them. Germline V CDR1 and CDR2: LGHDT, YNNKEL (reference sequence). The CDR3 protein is CASSQGSEKLFF. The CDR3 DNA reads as TGTGCCAGCAGCCAGGGGAGCGAAAAACTGTTTTTT.

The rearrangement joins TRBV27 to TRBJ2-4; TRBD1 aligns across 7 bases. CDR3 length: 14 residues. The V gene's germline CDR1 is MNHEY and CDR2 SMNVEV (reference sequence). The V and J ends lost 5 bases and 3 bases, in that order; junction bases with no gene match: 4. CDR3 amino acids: CASSKTGFKNIQYF. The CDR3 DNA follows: TGTGCCAGCAGTAAGACAGGGTTCAAAAACATTCAGTACTTC.

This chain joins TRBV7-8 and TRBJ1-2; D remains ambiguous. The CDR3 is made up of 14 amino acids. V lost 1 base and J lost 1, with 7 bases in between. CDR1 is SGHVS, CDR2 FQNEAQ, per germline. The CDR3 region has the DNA TGTGCCAGCAGCTTAGACCAGAATAACTATGGCTACACCTTC. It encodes CASSLDQNNYGYTF.

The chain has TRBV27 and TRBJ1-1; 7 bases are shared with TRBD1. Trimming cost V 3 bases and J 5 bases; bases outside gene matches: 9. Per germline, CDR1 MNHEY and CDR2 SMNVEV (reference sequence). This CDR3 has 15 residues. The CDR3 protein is CASSFTGAPGTEAFF. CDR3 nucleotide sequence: TGTGCCAGCAGTTTTACAGGGGCCCCGGGGACTGAAGCTTTCTTT.

CDR3: CASSEAAGTGAYSPLHF. Here the CDR3 DNA reads TGTGCCAGCAGTGAAGCGGCCGGGACAGGGGCTTATTCACCCCTCCACTTT. This chain links TRBV6-1 with TRBJ1-6, with 10 bases identical to TRBD1. V was clipped by 0 bases and J by 8 bases; unmatched bases: 7. The CDR3 runs to 17 residues. Germline V CDR1 and CDR2: MNHNS, SASEGT.

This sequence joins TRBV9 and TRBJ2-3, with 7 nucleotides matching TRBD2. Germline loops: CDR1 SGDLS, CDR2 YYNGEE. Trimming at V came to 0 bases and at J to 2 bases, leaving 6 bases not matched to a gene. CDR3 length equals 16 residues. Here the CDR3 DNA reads TGTGCCAGCAGCGTAGGTTTGCGGGAGCTCACAGATACGCAGTATTTT. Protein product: CASSVGLRELTDTQYF.